This TCR beta chain was identified during a study of PD-1 blockade in classical Hodgkin lymphoma. All patients relapsed after autologous stem cell transplantation, and brentuximab vedotin exposure varied. The study recorded best responses of complete response, partial response or progressive disease. Profiled with immunoSEQ multiplex PCR; TCRdb holds only in-frame clones, not every one. The data contain about 37,000 clones, approximately 82% of them singletons. V was clipped by 2 bases and J by 0 bases, with 11 bases between them. CDR3 length: 16 amino acids. Germline V gives CDR1 SGHVS, CDR2 FQNEAQ. Overall study results and limits: Whoever responded completely had baseline diversity much like that seen in newly diagnosed patients.

Regarding this clone: The antigen remains undetermined.

The sequence came from a human donor with classical Hodgkin lymphoma. The chain employs TRBV7-8 and TRBJ1-3; TRBD1 is a possible D gene (6 bases). The sequencing used peripheral blood mononuclear cells (PBMCs), collected before the second cycle of nivolumab. This CDR3 reads CASSLQTGHSGNTIYF. The DNA of the CDR3 is TGTGCCAGCAGCTTACAGACAGGACACTCTGGAAACACCATATATTTT.